This T cell receptor (beta chain) was identified in a study of blood T cell repertoires in COVID-19. Study-level information: Donors in the United States, Italy and Spain gave samples during acute or convalescent COVID-19. In each case, the material was cDNA or gDNA derived from T cells, B-cell-depleted T cells, or PBMCs.

V lost 5 bases to trimming and J lost 7 bases; unmatched junction nucleotides: 8. This CDR3 has 14 residues. CDR1 is LNHDA and CDR2 is SQIVND in the germline V gene (reference sequence). Original analysis: Estimation of nucleated cell counts relied on the amplification of reference gene primers. The table came from immunoSEQ multiplex PCR; TCRdb's copy has only in-frame clones and leaves some out. The DNA was the basis for D and trimming; V, J and clone size are from that table. This sample has roughly 280,000 clones, with under 90% found just once. V is TRBV19 and J is TRBJ1-5; TRBD1 aligns across 7 bases. This receptor was identified in a man aged 50-60 years with acute or convalescent COVID-19. The sequencing sample was made of peripheral blood. The CDR3 nucleotides read TGTGCCAGTAGTGGGGGACAGAGAGGGCAGCCCCAGCATTTT. It is translated as CASSGGQRGQPQHF.